The clone carrying this TCR beta chain was seen ten or more times. The data stem from a study of patients and donors after allogeneic stem cell transplantation. Germline V gene sequence: CDR1 MNHNY, CDR2 SVGAGI (reference sequence). Trimming took 8 bases from V and 2 from J, leaving 9 bases between them. This CDR3 contains 13 residues. A single record per CDR3 protein comes from TCRdb applying MiXCR to the RT-PCR reads. Of roughly 250,000 distinct CDR3 sequences listed, 12% to 15% are singletons. Sample: blood, either unsorted or a sorted T cell fraction (not recorded which). The source is a human donor who was either an allogeneic HSCT recipient or a stem cell or donor lymphocyte infusion donor (not recorded which). It is not recorded whose cells these are; they may come from a transplant donor. This chain connects TRBV6-6 to TRBJ2-2, with a possible D match to TRBD1 (5 bases). Written as DNA, the CDR3 is TGTGCCAGCGGGGCAGCCAACACCGGGGAGCTGTTTTTT. Amino acids: CASGAANTGELFF.